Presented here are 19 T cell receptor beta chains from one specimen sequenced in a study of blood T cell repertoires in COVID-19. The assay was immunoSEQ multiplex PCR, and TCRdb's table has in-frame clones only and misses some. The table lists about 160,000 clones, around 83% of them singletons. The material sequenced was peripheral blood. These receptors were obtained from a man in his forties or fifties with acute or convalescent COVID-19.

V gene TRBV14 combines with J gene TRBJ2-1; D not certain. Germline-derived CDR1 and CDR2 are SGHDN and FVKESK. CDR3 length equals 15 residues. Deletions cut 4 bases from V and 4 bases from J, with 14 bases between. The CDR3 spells CASSRQSSLYNEQFF. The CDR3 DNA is TGTGCCAGCAGCCGACAATCGTCATTGTACAATGAGCAGTTCTTC. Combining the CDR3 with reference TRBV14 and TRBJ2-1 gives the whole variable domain EAGVTQFPSHSVIEKGQTVTLRCDPISGHDNLYWYRRVMGKEIKFLLHFVKESKQDESGMPNNRFLAERTGGTYSTLKVQPAELEDSGVYFCASSRQSSLYNEQFFGPGTRLTVL.

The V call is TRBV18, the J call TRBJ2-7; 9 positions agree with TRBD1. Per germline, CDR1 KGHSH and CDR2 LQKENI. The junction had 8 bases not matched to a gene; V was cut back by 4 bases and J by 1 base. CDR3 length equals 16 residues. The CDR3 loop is CASSLTGGPRSYEQYF. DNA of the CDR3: TGTGCCAGCTCACTCACAGGGGGCCCTCGTTCCTACGAGCAGTACTTC. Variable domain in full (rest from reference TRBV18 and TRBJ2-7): NAGVMQNPRHLVRRRGQEARLRCSPMKGHSHVYWYRQLPEEGLKFMVYLQKENIIDESGMPKERFSAEFPKEGPSILRIQQVVRGDSAAYFCASSLTGGPRSYEQYFGPGTRLTVT.

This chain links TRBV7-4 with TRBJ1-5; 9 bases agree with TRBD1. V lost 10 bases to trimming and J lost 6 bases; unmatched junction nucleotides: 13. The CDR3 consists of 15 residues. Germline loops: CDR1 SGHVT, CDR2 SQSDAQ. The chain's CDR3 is CATFRDRVKCQPQHF. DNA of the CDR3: TGTGCCACATTCCGGGACAGGGTGAAATGTCAGCCCCAGCATTTT.

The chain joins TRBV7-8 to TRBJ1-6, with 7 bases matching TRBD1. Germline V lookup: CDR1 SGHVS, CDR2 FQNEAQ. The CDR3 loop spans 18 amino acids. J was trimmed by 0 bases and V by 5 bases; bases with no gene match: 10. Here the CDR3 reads CASSLEGQLSSYNSPLHF. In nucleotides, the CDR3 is TGTGCCAGCAGCCTAGAGGGACAGTTGAGCTCCTATAATTCACCCCTCCACTTT.

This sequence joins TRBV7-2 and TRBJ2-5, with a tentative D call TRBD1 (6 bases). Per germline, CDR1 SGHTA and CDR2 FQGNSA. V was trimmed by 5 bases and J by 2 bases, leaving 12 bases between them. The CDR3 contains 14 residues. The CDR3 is CASSVGRGQETQYF. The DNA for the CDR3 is TGTGCCAGCAGCGTTGGTAGGGGGCAAGAGACCCAGTACTTC.

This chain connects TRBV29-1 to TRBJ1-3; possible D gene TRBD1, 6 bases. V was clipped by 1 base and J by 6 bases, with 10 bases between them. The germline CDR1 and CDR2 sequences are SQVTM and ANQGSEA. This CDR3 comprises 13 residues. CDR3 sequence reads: CSVEGGRENTIYF. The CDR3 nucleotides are TGCAGCGTTGAAGGGGGGCGAGAAAACACCATATATTTT. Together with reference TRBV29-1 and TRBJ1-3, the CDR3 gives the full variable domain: SAVISQKPSRDICQRGTSLTIQCQVDSQVTMMFWYRQQPGQSLTLIATANQGSEATYESGFVIDKFPISRPNLTFSTLTVSNMSPEDSSIYLCSVEGGRENTIYFGEGSWLTVV.

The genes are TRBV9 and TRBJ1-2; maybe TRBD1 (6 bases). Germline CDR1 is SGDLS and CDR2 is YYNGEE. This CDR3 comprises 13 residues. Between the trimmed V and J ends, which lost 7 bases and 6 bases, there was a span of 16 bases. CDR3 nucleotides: TGTGCCAGCTCCAGGGGAGCGAATAATGGCTACACCTTC. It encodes CASSRGANNGYTF.

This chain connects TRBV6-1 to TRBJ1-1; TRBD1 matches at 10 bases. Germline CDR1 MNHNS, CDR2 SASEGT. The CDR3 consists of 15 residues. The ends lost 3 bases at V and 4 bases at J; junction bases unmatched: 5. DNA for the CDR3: TGTGCCAGCAGTGATAGACAGGGGGCGCGCACTGAAGCTTTCTTT. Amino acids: CASSDRQGARTEAFF.

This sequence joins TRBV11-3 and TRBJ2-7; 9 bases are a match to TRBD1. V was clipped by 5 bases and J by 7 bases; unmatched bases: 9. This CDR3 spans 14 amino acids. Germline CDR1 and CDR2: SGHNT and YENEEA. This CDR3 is CASSPTGGKREQYF. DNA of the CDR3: TGTGCCAGCAGCCCGACAGGGGGTAAACGGGAGCAGTACTTC.

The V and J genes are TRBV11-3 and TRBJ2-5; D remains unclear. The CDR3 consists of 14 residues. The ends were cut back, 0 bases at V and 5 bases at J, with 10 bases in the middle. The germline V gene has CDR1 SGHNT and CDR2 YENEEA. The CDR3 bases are TGTGCCAGCAGCTTAGATCCGCGTTCCGAGACCCAGTACTTC. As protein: CASSLDPRSETQYF.

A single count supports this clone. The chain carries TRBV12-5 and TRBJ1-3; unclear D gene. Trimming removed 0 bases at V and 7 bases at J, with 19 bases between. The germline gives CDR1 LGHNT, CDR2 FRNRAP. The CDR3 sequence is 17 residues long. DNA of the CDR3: TGTGCTAGTGGTTTGGTACGAGAGGCACCGTCCGGTAACACCATATATTTT. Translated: CASGLVREAPSGNTIYF. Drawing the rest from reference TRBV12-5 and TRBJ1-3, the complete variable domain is DARVTQTPRHKVTEMGQEVTMRCQPILGHNTVFWYRQTMMQGLELLAYFRNRAPLDDSGMPKDRFSAEMPDATLATLKIQPSEPRDSAVYFCASGLVREAPSGNTIYFGEGSWLTVV.

The CDR3 DNA reads as TGCGCCAGCAGCTTGGAGGGGGCTTTCAATCAGCCCCAGCATTTT. Translation gives CASSLEGAFNQPQHF. The gene calls are TRBV5-1 and TRBJ1-5, with TRBD1 identical over 7 bases. With V trimmed by 0 bases and J by 3 bases, 3 bases remained unmatched. Germline V CDR1 and CDR2: SGHRS, YFSETQ. CDR3 size: 15 residues.

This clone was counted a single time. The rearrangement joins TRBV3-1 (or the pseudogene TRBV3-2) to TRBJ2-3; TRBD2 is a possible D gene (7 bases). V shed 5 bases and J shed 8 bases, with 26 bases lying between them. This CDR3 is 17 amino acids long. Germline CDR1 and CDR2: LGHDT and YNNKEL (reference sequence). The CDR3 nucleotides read TGTGCCAGCAGCTATGGAATAGGACTAGGGGGGGACGCTACGCAGTATTTT. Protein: CASSYGIGLGGDATQYF.

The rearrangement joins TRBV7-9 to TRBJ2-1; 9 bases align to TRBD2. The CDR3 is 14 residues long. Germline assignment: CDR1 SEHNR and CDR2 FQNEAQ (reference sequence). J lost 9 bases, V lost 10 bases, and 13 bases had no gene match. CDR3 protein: CATERGAPTVEQFF. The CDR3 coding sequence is TGTGCCACAGAGCGGGGGGCCCCGACGGTTGAGCAGTTCTTC.

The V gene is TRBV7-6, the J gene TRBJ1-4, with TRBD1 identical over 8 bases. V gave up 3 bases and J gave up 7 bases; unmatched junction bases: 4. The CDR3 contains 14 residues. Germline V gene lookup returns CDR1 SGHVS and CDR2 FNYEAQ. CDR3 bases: TGTGCCAGCAGCTTGACAGGGGCGGGTGAAAAACTGTTTTTT. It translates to CASSLTGAGEKLFF. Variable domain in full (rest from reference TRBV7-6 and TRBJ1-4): GAGVSQSPRYKVTKRGQDVALRCDPISGHVSLYWYRQALGQGPEFLTYFNYEAQQDKSGLPNDRFSAERPEGSISTLTIQRTEQRDSAMYRCASSLTGAGEKLFFGSGTQLSVL.

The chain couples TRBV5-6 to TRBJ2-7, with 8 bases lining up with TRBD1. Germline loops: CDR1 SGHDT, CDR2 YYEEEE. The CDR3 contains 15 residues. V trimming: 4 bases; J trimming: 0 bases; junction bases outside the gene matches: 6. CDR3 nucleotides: TGTGCCAGCAGCGCCTGGACAGGGCTCTCCTACGAGCAGTACTTC. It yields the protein CASSAWTGLSYEQYF.

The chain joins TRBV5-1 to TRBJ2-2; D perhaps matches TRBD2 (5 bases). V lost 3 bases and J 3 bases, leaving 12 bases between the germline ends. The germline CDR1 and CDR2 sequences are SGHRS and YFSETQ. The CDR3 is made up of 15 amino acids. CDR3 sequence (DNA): TGCGCCAGCAGCTCACTAGTTCCCCACACCGGGGAGCTGTTTTTT. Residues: CASSSLVPHTGELFF.

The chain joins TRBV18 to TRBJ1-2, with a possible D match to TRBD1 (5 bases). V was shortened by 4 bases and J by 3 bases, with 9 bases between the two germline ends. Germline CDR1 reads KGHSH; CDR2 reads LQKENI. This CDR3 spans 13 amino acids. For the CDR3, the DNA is TGTGCCAGCTCACGTACACAGGACTATGGCTACACCTTC. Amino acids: CASSRTQDYGYTF.

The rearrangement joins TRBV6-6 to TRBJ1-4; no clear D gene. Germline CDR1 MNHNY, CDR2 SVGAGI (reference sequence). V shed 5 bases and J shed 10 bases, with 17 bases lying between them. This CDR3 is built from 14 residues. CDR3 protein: CASSRTDARGKLFF. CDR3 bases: TGTGCCAGCAGTCGGACCGACGCCCGGGGAAAACTGTTTTTT.